Following are 8 T cell receptor beta chains from one sample sequenced in a study of T cell responses to AZD1222 COVID-19 vaccine. Clones were read by immunoSEQ multiplex PCR, and TCRdb kept only the in-frame ones, dropping some. This sample has 100,000 to 150,000 clones, with under 90% found just once. Sequences were derived from peripheral blood, sampled on day 0 of AZD1222 vaccination. All receptors come from an adult in good health.

This clone was counted once. V usage is TRBV7-2 and J usage is TRBJ2-5; a weak D match, TRBD1 (6 bases). The germline CDR1 and CDR2 sequences are SGHTA and FQGNSA. The CDR3 consists of 13 residues. Between the trimmed V and J ends, which lost 5 bases and 5 bases, there was a span of 12 bases. CDR3 sequence reads: CASSRRGGETQYF. The CDR3 region has the DNA TGTGCCAGCAGCCGTAGAGGGGGTGAGACCCAGTACTTC.

The chain links TRBV4-1 to TRBJ1-1; D might be TRBD1 (5 bases). Trimming stripped 4 bases from V and 4 bases from J, with 13 bases between. The germline V gene encodes CDR1 MGHRA and CDR2 YSYEKL. The CDR3 contains 14 residues. The CDR3 coding sequence is TGCGCCAGCAGCCGCTCGGGGCTAGGCACTGAAGCTTTCTTT. Amino acid sequence: CASSRSGLGTEAFF.

This sequence joins TRBV6-5 and TRBJ1-5; D uncertain. The CDR3 is 15 amino acids. With 2 bases removed from V and 2 bases from J, the gap between germline ends came to 10 bases. Germline CDR1 is MNHEY and CDR2 is SVGAGI. CDR3 region: CASSYGVMGNQPQHF. The CDR3 nucleotides are TGTGCCAGCAGTTACGGCGTAATGGGCAATCAGCCCCAGCATTTT.

V usage is TRBV10-3 and J usage is TRBJ1-3; D is ambiguous. The germline V gene has CDR1 ENHRY and CDR2 SYGVKD. Trimming removed 5 bases at V and 0 bases at J, with 14 bases between. The CDR3 loop spans 16 amino acids. In DNA, the CDR3 is TGTGCCATCAGTATGGGAGACGGATACTCTGGAAACACCATATATTTT. Its protein is CAISMGDGYSGNTIYF.

This rearrangement joins TRBV5-6 to TRBJ2-1, with 7 bases fitting TRBD1. The germline V gene has CDR1 SGHDT and CDR2 YYEEEE. With 3 bases clipped from V and 2 bases from J, the junction kept 5 bases outside the gene matches. This CDR3 spans 15 amino acids. The CDR3, as DNA: TGTGCCAGCAGCTCGACAGGGATTACCTACAATGAGCAGTTCTTC. This translates into CASSSTGITYNEQFF.

V is TRBV7-2 and J is TRBJ2-5; TRBD2 might be the D (5 bases). The CDR3 contains 15 residues. The germline CDR1 and CDR2 sequences are SGHTA and FQGNSA. Between the trimmed V and J ends, which lost 1 base and 0 bases, there was a span of 9 bases. The CDR3 loop reads CASSLGSGYQETQYF. In DNA form, the CDR3 reads TGTGCCAGCAGCTTAGGGAGCGGTTACCAAGAGACCCAGTACTTC.

The V gene is TRBV9, the J gene TRBJ1-3; D is unclear. The V gene lost 0 bases and the J gene lost 11 bases, with 3 bases spanning the gap. The CDR3 is made up of 10 amino acids. From germline, CDR1 is SGDLS and CDR2 YYNGEE. The CDR3 DNA reads as TGTGCCAGCAGCGTAGCGGCCATATATTTT. The encoded protein is CASSVAAIYF.

The chain has TRBV11-2 and TRBJ2-1, with 7 bases lining up with TRBD2. CDR1 is SGHAT, CDR2 FQNNGV, per germline. The CDR3 length is 14 residues. Trimming at V came to 3 bases and at J to 1 base, leaving 0 bases not matched to a gene. In DNA, the CDR3 is TGTGCCAGCAGCTTCGGGAGGTCCTACAATGAGCAGTTCTTC. Translating it yields CASSFGRSYNEQFF.